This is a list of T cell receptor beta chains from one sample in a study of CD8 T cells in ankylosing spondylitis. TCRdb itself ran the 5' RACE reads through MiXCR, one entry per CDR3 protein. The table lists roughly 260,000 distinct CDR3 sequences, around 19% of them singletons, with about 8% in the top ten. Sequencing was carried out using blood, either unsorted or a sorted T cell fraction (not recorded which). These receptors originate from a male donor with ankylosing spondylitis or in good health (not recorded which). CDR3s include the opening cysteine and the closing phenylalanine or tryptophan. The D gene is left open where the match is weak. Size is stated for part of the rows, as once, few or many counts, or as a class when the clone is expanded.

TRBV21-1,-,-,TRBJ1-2,TGTGCCAGCAGTCCGCAGGGAACCGCCGTCATTTGGTATGGCTACACCTTC,CASSPQGTAVIWYGYTF
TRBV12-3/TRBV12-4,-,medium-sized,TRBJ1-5,TGTGCCAGCAGTTTTTCACCCAGATCCAATCAGCCCCAGCATTTT,CASSFSPRSNQPQHF
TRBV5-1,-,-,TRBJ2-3,TGCGCCAGCAGCTTGGCGATCGTTACAGATACGCAGTATTTT,CASSLAIVTDTQYF
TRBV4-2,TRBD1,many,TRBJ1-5,TGTGCCAGCAGCCAGGACAGGGGGGATCAGCCCCAGCATTTT,CASSQDRGDQPQHF
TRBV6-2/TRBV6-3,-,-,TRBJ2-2,TGTGCCAGCAGTTCCCGACTACAGAGGGGGAAAGCCGGGGAGCTGTTTTTT,CASSSRLQRGKAGELFF
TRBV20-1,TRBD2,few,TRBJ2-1,TGCAGTGCTGCCGATCCCCGACTAGCGGGGGCGAATGAGCAGTTCTTC,CSAADPRLAGANEQFF
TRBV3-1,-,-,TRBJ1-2,TGTGCCAGCAGCCAATATCTCGGGTATGGCTACACCTTC,CASSQYLGYGYTF
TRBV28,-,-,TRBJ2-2,TGTGCCAGCAATGGAAGCGAGAAGGACACCGGGGAGCTGTTTTTT,CASNGSEKDTGELFF
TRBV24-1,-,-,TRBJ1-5,TGTGCCACCAGTGCAGGGGGCAATCAGCCCCAGCATTTT,CATSAGGNQPQHF
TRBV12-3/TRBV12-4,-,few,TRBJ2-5,TGTGCCAGCAGCTGGAGCGGTGATCGAGAGACCCAGTACTTC,CASSWSGDRETQYF
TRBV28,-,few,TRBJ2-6,TGTGCCAGCAGAACTGGGGCCAACGTCCTGACTTTC,CASRTGANVLTF
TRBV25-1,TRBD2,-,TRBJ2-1,TGTGCCAGCAGTGAAGCCCCCTGGCTAGCGGGGAACAATGAGCAGTTCTTC,CASSEAPWLAGNNEQFF
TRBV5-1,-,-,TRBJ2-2,TGCGCCAGCAGTGTCCACCATGGGGACACCGGGGAGCTGTTTTTT,CASSVHHGDTGELFF
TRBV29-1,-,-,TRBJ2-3,TGCAGCGGCGGGGTCCGCACAGATACGCAGTATTTT,CSGGVRTDTQYF
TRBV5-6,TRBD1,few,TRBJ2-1,TGTGCCAGCAGCTACGACAGGGGATCCTACAATGAGCAGTTCTTC,CASSYDRGSYNEQFF
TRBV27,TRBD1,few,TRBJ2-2,TGTGCCAGCAGTTTAAGACAGGGAAGAAACACCGGGGAGCTGTTTTTT,CASSLRQGRNTGELFF
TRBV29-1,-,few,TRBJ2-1,TGCAGCTTCCTACTCGGGCAGAATGAGCAGTTCTTC,CSFLLGQNEQFF
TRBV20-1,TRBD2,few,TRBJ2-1,TGCAGTGCTAGAGTACTAGCGAACCACAATGAGCAGTTCTTC,CSARVLANHNEQFF
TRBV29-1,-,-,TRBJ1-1,TGCAGCGGACATTCTAACACTGAAGCTTTCTTT,CSGHSNTEAFF
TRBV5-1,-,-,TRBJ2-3,TGCGCCAGCAGCTCAATGGGGAGCACAGATACGCAGTATTTT,CASSSMGSTDTQYF
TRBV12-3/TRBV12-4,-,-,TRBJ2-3,TGTGCCAGCAGTTTAGCGAAACGGGATCCCCGCACAGATACGCAGTATTTT,CASSLAKRDPRTDTQYF
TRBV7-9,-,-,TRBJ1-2,TGTGCCAGCAGCTTAGATATCGGGACATCCTATGGCTACACCTTC,CASSLDIGTSYGYTF
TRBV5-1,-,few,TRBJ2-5,TGCGCCAGCAGCTTGGCGGACAGCGGCCAAGAGACCCAGTACTTC,CASSLADSGQETQYF
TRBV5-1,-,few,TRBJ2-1,TGCGCCAGCAGCTTGTTAGGGCAGGGGATCGATGAGCAGTTCTTC,CASSLLGQGIDEQFF
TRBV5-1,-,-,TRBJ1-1,TGCGCCAGCAGCAGGGACACTTCGAACACTGAAGCTTTCTTT,CASSRDTSNTEAFF
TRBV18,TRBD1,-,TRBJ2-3,TGTGCCAGCTCACCACCTTCAGGGGGCAAAGGAGATACGCAGTATTTT,CASSPPSGGKGDTQYF
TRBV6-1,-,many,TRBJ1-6,TGTGCCAGTGCCCGGACAGTAAATTCACCCCTCCACTTT,CASARTVNSPLHF
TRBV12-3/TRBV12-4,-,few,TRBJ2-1,TGTGCCAGCGACTCGGGAAGCTCCTACAATGAGCAGTTCTTC,CASDSGSSYNEQFF
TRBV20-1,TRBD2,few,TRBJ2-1,TGCAGTGCTTTGGGACTAGCGGGGGGGGGCAATGAGCAGTTCTTC,CSALGLAGGGNEQFF
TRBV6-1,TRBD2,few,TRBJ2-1,TGTGCCAGCAGTATTCCCTCAAGCGGGAGGGCACAATCCTACAATGAGCAGTTCTTC,CASSIPSSGRAQSYNEQFF